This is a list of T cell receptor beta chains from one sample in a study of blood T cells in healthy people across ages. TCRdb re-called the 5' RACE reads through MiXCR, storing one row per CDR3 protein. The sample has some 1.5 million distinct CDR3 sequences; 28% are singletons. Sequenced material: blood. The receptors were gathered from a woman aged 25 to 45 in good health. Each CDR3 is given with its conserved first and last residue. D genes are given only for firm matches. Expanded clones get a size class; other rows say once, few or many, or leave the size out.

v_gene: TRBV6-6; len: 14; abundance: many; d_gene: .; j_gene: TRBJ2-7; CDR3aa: CASSHKGRSYEQYF; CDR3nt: TGTGCCAGCAGCCACAAGGGACGGAGCTACGAGCAGTACTTC
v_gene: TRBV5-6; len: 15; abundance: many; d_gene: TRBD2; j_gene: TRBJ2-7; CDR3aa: CASSQRPGGFYEQYF; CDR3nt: TGTGCCAGCAGCCAGAGACCGGGGGGGTTCTACGAGCAGTACTTC
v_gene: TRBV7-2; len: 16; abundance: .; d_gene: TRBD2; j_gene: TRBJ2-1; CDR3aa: CASSSDRGLAGVEQFF; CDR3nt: TGTGCCAGCAGCTCCGACAGGGGACTAGCGGGAGTAGAGCAGTTCTTC
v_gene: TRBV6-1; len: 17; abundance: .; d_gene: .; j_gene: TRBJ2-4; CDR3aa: CASSGDILKLAKNIQYF; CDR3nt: TGTGCCAGCAGTGGGGACATCTTAAAACTAGCCAAAAACATTCAGTACTTC
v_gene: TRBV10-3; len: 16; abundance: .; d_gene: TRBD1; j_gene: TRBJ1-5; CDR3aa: CATSRAGTGNNQPQHF; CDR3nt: TGTGCCACTTCCCGCGCCGGGACAGGGAACAATCAGCCCCAGCATTTT
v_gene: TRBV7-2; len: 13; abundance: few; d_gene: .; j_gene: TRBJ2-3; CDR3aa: CASSWRPTDTQYF; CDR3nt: TGTGCCAGCAGCTGGAGACCTACAGATACGCAGTATTTT
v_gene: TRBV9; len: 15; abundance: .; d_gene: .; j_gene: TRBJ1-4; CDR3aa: CASSVGGATNEKLFF; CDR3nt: TGTGCCAGCAGCGTCGGGGGTGCAACTAATGAAAAACTGTTTTTT
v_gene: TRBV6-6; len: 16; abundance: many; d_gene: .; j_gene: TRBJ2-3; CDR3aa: CASRGGEVRGTDTQYF; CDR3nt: TGTGCCAGCAGAGGCGGAGAGGTTCGAGGCACAGATACGCAGTATTTT
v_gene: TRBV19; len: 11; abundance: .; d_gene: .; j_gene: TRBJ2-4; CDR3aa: CASSISTRQYF; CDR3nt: TGTGCCAGTAGTATTTCAACACGACAGTACTTC
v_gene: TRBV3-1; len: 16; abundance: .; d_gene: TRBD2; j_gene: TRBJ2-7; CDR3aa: CASSQVLSGVSYEQYF; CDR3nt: TGTGCCAGCAGCCAAGTGTTGAGCGGGGTCTCCTACGAGCAGTACTTC
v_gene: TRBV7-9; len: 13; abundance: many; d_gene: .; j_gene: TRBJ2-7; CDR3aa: CASSPDLGVEQYF; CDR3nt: TGTGCCAGCAGCCCGGACTTGGGGGTAGAGCAGTACTTC
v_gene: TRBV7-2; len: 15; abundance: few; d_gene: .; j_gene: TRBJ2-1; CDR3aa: CAGSLGRYSYNEQFF; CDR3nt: TGTGCCGGCAGCTTGGGACGCTACTCCTACAATGAGCAGTTCTTC